A single sample gave rise to the 5 T cell receptor beta chains below, sequenced in a study of follicular helper T cells after annual influenza vaccination. The table came from immunoSEQ multiplex PCR; TCRdb's copy has only in-frame clones and leaves some out. The table includes more than 10,000 clones, around 84% detected once. The time point is: 2014-2015 season, pre-vaccination. The material was CXCR5- memory CD4+ T cells sorted from blood, obtained on the day of influenza vaccination. The receptors shown here come from an adult who received the influenza vaccine.

This clone was seen only once. This chain uses TRBV28 with TRBJ1-2; no clear D gene. The length of the CDR3 is 13 residues. Germline-derived CDR1 and CDR2 are MDHEN and SYDVKM. V was clipped by 2 bases and J by 2 bases, with 6 bases between them. CDR3 region: CASSLDGNYGYTF. The DNA for the CDR3 is TGTGCCAGCAGTTTAGACGGAAACTATGGCTACACCTTC.

The chain recombines TRBV9 with TRBJ2-3; the D is unclear. This CDR3 region has 15 residues. CDR1 is SGDLS, CDR2 YYNGEE, per germline. The ends were cut back, 4 bases at V and 0 bases at J, with 12 bases in the middle. The CDR3 is CASSPAESSTDTQYF. In DNA form, the CDR3 reads TGTGCCAGCAGCCCCGCGGAATCTAGCACAGATACGCAGTATTTT. The whole variable domain, filled in from reference TRBV9 and TRBJ2-3, reads DSGVTQTPKHLITATGQRVTLRCSPRSGDLSVYWYQQSLDQGLQFLIQYYNGEERAKGNILERFSAQQFPDLHSELNLSSLELGDSALYFCASSPAESSTDTQYFGPGTRLTVL.

V is TRBV7-8 and J is TRBJ2-6; D remains unclear. Germline assignment: CDR1 SGHVS and CDR2 FQNEAQ. Trimming removed 3 bases at V and 0 bases at J, with 15 bases between. This CDR3 contains 18 residues. The DNA for the CDR3 is TGTGCCAGCAGCTTTAACCTCAGGCCTATCTCTGGGGCCAACGTCCTGACTTTC. Translation: CASSFNLRPISGANVLTF.

In this sample, this clone turned up once. The J gene is TRBJ2-3, the V gene TRBV6-4, with a possible D match to TRBD2 (6 bases). The CDR3 sequence is 15 residues long. CDR1 MRHNA and CDR2 SNTAGT come from the germline V gene. V was pared by 6 bases and J by 4 bases, with 17 bases between. The CDR3 DNA is TGTGCCAGCAGCGCAACCGGGAGTTTGGCAGATACGCAGTATTTT. The encoded protein is CASSATGSLADTQYF.

This clone turned up a few times. This chain connects TRBV19 to TRBJ1-6; possible D gene TRBD1, 5 bases. Deletions cut 7 bases from V and 10 bases from J, with 11 bases between. Germline CDR1 is LNHDA and CDR2 is SQIVND (reference sequence). The CDR3 loop spans 12 amino acids. The CDR3 reads CASKGWRSPLHF. The CDR3 bases are TGTGCCAGTAAGGGGTGGCGGTCACCCCTCCACTTT.